This TCR beta chain derives from a study of blood T cell repertoires in COVID-19. Libraries were prepared by immunoSEQ multiplex PCR; TCRdb keeps only in-frame clonotypes and omits some of them. The sample carries approximately 240,000 clones, around 90% recorded once. Germline CDR1 reads KGHSH; CDR2 reads LQKENI. The CDR3 totals 14 residues. Trimming at V came to 3 bases and at J to 8 bases, leaving 3 bases not matched to a gene. The receptor was derived from a woman younger than 30 who had recovered from COVID-19. The rearrangement links TRBV18 to TRBJ1-4; TRBD1 matches 10 bases. Input material: PBMCs or T cells enriched from blood (not recorded which). CDR3 DNA: TGTGCCAGCTCACCCGGGACAGGGGTAGAAAAACTGTTTTTT. The encoded protein is CASSPGTGVEKLFF.